Listed below are T cell receptor beta chains from one sample, sequenced in a study of blood T cell repertoires in COVID-19. TCRdb keeps only in-frame clones here, not all; method: immunoSEQ multiplex PCR. This table has 45,000 to 65,000 clones, 84% appearing once. The sample taken for sequencing was peripheral blood. The receptor source for this set is a woman older than 75 with acute or convalescent COVID-19. Both conserved end residues are trimmed from each CDR3. D genes are given only for firm matches.

TRBD1 | 13 | TRBV5-4 | ASSLSRDRMGGYT
TRBD1 | 13 | TRBV5-5 | ASSQGQGNYQPQH
TRBD2 | 12 | TRBV6-2/TRBV6-3 | ASSEPSGGTQQY
- | 15 | TRBV19 | ASSIERMSSGANVLT
- | 11 | TRBV19 | ASSIEVTAKLF
- | 13 | TRBV27 | ASRPGGGVSSPLH
TRBD2 | 15 | TRBV5-1 | ASSSAWAGGGTDTQY
TRBD2 | 15 | TRBV6-2/TRBV6-3 | ASSYSPPGGIYNEQF
TRBD2 | 15 | TRBV2 | ASTSGGPPSGANVLT
- | 14 | TRBV5-1 | ASSMPLGGMNYGYT
TRBD2 | 9 | TRBV10-3 | AIRDYNEQY
TRBD1 | 13 | TRBV6-1 | ASSEMGQGHQPQH
TRBD1 | 10 | TRBV12-3/TRBV12-4 | ASSLRDSGYT
TRBD1 | 14 | TRBV11-1 | ASSSGQGGSYEKLF
TRBD1 | 12 | TRBV25-1 | ASREDRGRLGYT
- | 13 | TRBV7-3 | ASRKTTDPNTEAF
- | 13 | TRBV2 | ASSGLGGLGQPQH
- | 12 | TRBV29-1 | SVDSHTSNTEAF
- | 12 | TRBV6-5 | ASSRGDSNQPQH
- | 11 | TRBV10-3 | AITRDIFSGYT
- | 16 | TRBV7-2 | ASSLARWAGRSDSPLH
- | 12 | TRBV9 | ASSVAMENYGYT
- | 14 | TRBV6-5 | ASSYSGLAVRDTQY
- | 14 | TRBV30 | AWTYLEGHGANVLT
TRBD1 | 13 | TRBV6-5 | ASRGPGTGTYEQY
- | 12 | TRBV3-1/TRBV3-2 | ASSQESPFFGYT
- | 11 | TRBV12-3/TRBV12-4 | ASRGALGDRYT
TRBD1 | 15 | TRBV7-6 | ASSRTPGQTSGNTIY
- | 13 | TRBV5-1 | ASSLGQGWDTEAF
TRBD1 | 11 | TRBV12-3/TRBV12-4 | ASRPGQDYGYT
- | 11 | TRBV9 | ASSVAPKNIQY
- | 13 | TRBV6-5 | ASSSTVGAHNEQF
- | 11 | TRBV30 | AWNFGDQETQY
TRBD1 | 12 | TRBV5-1 | ASSGGQYTDTQY
- | 11 | TRBV19 | ASSPRGNTEAF
TRBD2 | 10 | TRBV6-5 | ASLSGGETQY
- | 12 | TRBV2 | ASRQGPDTGELF
TRBD1 | 13 | TRBV18 | ASSPQGAGAGELF
- | 12 | TRBV5-1 | ASSPRGGLQPQH
TRBD1 | 12 | TRBV6-5 | ASSNTGGQETQY
TRBD1 | 12 | TRBV11-2 | ASSPGQGNNEQF
- | 9 | TRBV6-2/TRBV6-3 | ASSYPQPQH
TRBD1 | 13 | TRBV24-1 | ATSDPGQGVNGYT
TRBD1 | 11 | TRBV18 | ASSPDRDYEQY
- | 12 | TRBV29-1 | SVAGQWGDYGYT
- | 10 | TRBV5-1 | ASSSQGNEQF
- | 10 | TRBV12-3/TRBV12-4 | ASRQINQPQH
- | 10 | TRBV11-3 | ASSTKTDTQY
- | 13 | TRBV3-1/TRBV3-2 | ASRNRGSGDHEQY
- | 12 | TRBV18 | ASSPPGTSSEAF
- | 10 | TRBV7-9 | ASSLISAEAF